One and the same sample provided the 13 T cell receptor beta chains below, sequenced in a study of blood T cell repertoires in COVID-19. Sequenced by immunoSEQ multiplex PCR; TCRdb stores in-frame clones only, minus some. Of under 250,000 clones listed, about 89% are singletons. The sequencing input was peripheral blood. Receptors originate from a woman aged 55-70 years who had recovered from COVID-19.

Only a few counts were recorded for this clone. This chain uses TRBV5-1 with TRBJ1-6; TRBD1 might be the D (6 bases). The V end was cut by 3 bases, the J end by 3 bases, with 13 bases between. This CDR3 contains 16 residues. Looked up from germline, CDR1 is SGHRS and CDR2 is YFSETQ. The CDR3 spells CASSSGGHLYNSPLHF. The CDR3 bases are TGCGCCAGCAGCTCTGGGGGACATCTCTATAATTCACCCCTCCACTTT.

The rearrangement uses TRBV6-6 and TRBJ2-7; D gene unclear. Germline V gene lookup returns CDR1 MNHNY and CDR2 SVGAGI (reference sequence). The CDR3 runs 10 residues. Deletions cut 6 bases from V and 4 bases from J, with 4 bases between. CDR3 in amino acids: CASREYEQYF. The DNA for the CDR3 is TGTGCCAGCAGAGAGTACGAGCAGTACTTC.

CDR3 nucleotides: TGTGCCAGTAGTATGCAGGGCTATATCCAAGAGACCCAGTACTTC. It encodes CASSMQGYIQETQYF. V and J are TRBV19 and TRBJ2-5, with a weak D call TRBD1 (5 bases). In germline, CDR1 is LNHDA, CDR2 SQIVND (reference sequence). The CDR3 totals 15 residues. V lost 3 bases, J lost 1 base, and 12 bases lay in between.

The chain carries TRBV28 and TRBJ2-1, with 13 positions matching TRBD2. The germline gives CDR1 MDHEN, CDR2 SYDVKM. Unmatched junction bases numbered 11, after V lost 2 bases and J lost 4 bases. The CDR3 loop spans 19 amino acids. The CDR3 spells CASSLPRTSGGVIYNEQFF. The CDR3 nucleotides read TGTGCCAGCAGTTTACCCCGGACTAGCGGGGGAGTGATATACAATGAGCAGTTCTTC.

The chain recombines TRBV5-1 with TRBJ1-6; no clear D gene. Germline V gene data show CDR1 as SGHRS and CDR2 as YFSETQ. This CDR3 has 14 amino acids. With 0 bases removed from V and 14 bases from J, the gap between germline ends came to 15 bases. The CDR3 sequence: CASSLANPSVALHF. For the CDR3, the DNA is TGCGCCAGCAGCTTGGCAAACCCTTCGGTGGCCCTCCACTTT.

In DNA, the CDR3 is TGCGCCAGCAGTGTGGGGGCGAGCACAGATACGCAGTATTTT. As protein: CASSVGASTDTQYF. The chain uses TRBV5-1 and TRBJ2-3; possible D gene TRBD1, 6 bases. This CDR3 comprises 14 residues. V was cut by 5 bases and J by 0 bases, with 10 bases left in between. Per the germline V gene, CDR1 is SGHRS and CDR2 is YFSETQ.

This rearrangement joins TRBV7-2 to TRBJ2-3, with D unresolved. V lost 0 bases, J lost 5 bases, and 6 bases lay in between. The CDR3 totals 13 residues. Germline V gene sequence: CDR1 SGHTA, CDR2 FQGNSA. The CDR3 DNA sequence: TGTGCCAGCAGCTTAGCTGAGAGAGATACGCAGTATTTT. It codes for CASSLAERDTQYF.

The chain recombines TRBV7-2 with TRBJ1-2; D remains ambiguous. The germline V and J ends were trimmed by 5 bases and 8 bases, with 18 bases remaining between them. CDR1 is SGHTA, CDR2 FQGNSA, per germline. The CDR3 has 14 residues. Here the CDR3 reads CASSGREAASGYTF. The CDR3 DNA is TGTGCCAGCAGCGGTCGCGAAGCCGCAAGCGGCTACACCTTC.

The gene calls are TRBV28 and TRBJ1-6; 12 bases are shared with TRBD1. This CDR3 has 19 residues. Trimming at V came to 4 bases and at J to 7 bases, leaving 14 bases not matched to a gene. Germline CDR1 is MDHEN and CDR2 is SYDVKM. This CDR3 is CASSSPGQGAVWGNSPLHF. The CDR3 DNA is TGTGCCAGCAGTTCACCGGGACAGGGGGCGGTTTGGGGGAATTCACCCCTCCACTTT.

A few counts support this clone. This sequence joins TRBV5-4 and TRBJ1-2, with no clear D. The CDR3 consists of 14 residues. CDR1 is SGHNT, CDR2 YYREEE, per germline (reference sequence). V gave up 4 bases and J gave up 2 bases, with 12 bases separating them. CDR3 nucleotide sequence: TGTGCCAGCAGCGGTCTACAGACCAACTATGGCTACACCTTC. Translation gives CASSGLQTNYGYTF.

The chain joins TRBV11-2 to TRBJ2-2; TRBD2 agrees at 11 bases. Germline V lookup: CDR1 SGHAT, CDR2 FQNNGV. This CDR3 region has 18 residues. Trimming took 1 base from V and 4 from J; bases not matched to a gene: 8. In nucleotides, the CDR3 is TGTGCCAGCAGCTTAGTTGGTAGCGGGGGGGCAGGCACCGGGGAGCTGTTTTTT. This translates into CASSLVGSGGAGTGELFF.

This sequence joins TRBV6-5 and TRBJ2-2; 11 bases fit TRBD1. The V segment lost 8 bases and the J segment 8 bases; nucleotides outside the gene matches: 10. The germline gives CDR1 MNHEY, CDR2 SVGAGI. The CDR3 sequence is 15 residues long. CDR3 sequence: CASDTGQGAGGELFF. In nucleotides, the CDR3 is TGTGCCAGCGACACCGGACAGGGGGCAGGAGGGGAGCTGTTTTTT.

The chain recombines TRBV7-3 with TRBJ2-5; the D gene is possibly TRBD1 (5 bases). Between the trimmed V and J ends, which lost 5 bases and 7 bases, there was a span of 17 bases. The CDR3 totals 14 residues. Germline CDR1 reads SGHTA; CDR2 reads FQGTGA. The DNA for the CDR3 is TGTGCCAGCAGCCCCAGGGTAGCTTACGGGACCCAGTACTTC. Translation gives CASSPRVAYGTQYF.